Each of the 31 T cell receptor beta chains below was sequenced from the same sample in a study of immune reconstitution after stem cell transplant in scleroderma. Via MiXCR, TCRdb re-called the RT-PCR reads, giving one row per CDR3 protein. The sample carries under 5,000 distinct CDR3 sequences, less than 9.5% recorded once. Collection of the sample occurred before or after autologous hematopoietic stem cell transplantation (not recorded which). These receptors were taken from a male donor with systemic sclerosis.

This clonotype is judged medium-sized. The rearrangement joins TRBV20-1 to TRBJ2-7, with 8 positions matching TRBD1. The CDR3 consists of 15 residues. Trimming cost V 0 bases and J 1 base; bases outside gene matches: 5. Per germline, CDR1 DFQATT and CDR2 SNEGSKA (reference sequence). The chain's CDR3 is CSAREYGQGSYEQYF. CDR3 in DNA: TGCAGTGCTAGAGAGTACGGACAGGGATCCTACGAGCAGTACTTC.

The chain uses TRBV7-2 and TRBJ2-5, with 10 bases identical to TRBD2. Germline V gene lookup returns CDR1 SGHTA and CDR2 FQGNSA. The trim removed 1 base at V and 5 bases at J, leaving 13 bases unmatched. The CDR3 runs 18 residues. The chain's CDR3 is CASSLEGIAGGPPETQYF. The DNA for the CDR3 is TGTGCCAGCAGCTTAGAGGGAATAGCGGGGGGCCCCCCGGAGACCCAGTACTTC.

This clonotype was seen a few times. The V and J genes are TRBV6-5 and TRBJ1-6; 8 nucleotides agree with TRBD1. CDR1 and CDR2 from the germline V gene are MNHEY and SVGAGI. Losses at the gene ends were 6 bases for V and 7 bases for J; bases not matched to a gene: 8. This CDR3 is built from 15 residues. The chain's CDR3 is CASSPTGGDNSPLHF. The CDR3 nucleotides read TGTGCCAGCAGCCCTACAGGGGGTGACAATTCACCCCTCCACTTT.

The V call is TRBV7-6, the J call TRBJ2-7; 9 positions match TRBD2. This CDR3 comprises 17 residues. Germline CDR1 is SGHVS and CDR2 is FNYEAQ. The junction had 10 bases not matched to a gene; V was cut back by 4 bases and J by 0 bases. CDR3 coding DNA: TGTGCCAGCAGCTCCCTTCTAGCGGGAAATACCTCCTACGAGCAGTACTTC. It yields the protein CASSSLLAGNTSYEQYF.

By sample share, this clonotype is medium-sized (0.01 to 0.1%). This rearrangement joins TRBV5-1 to TRBJ1-4, with 9 bases identical to TRBD1. V lost 1 base, J lost 5 bases, and 3 bases stayed unmatched. The germline V gene has CDR1 SGHRS and CDR2 YFSETQ. The CDR3 loop spans 15 amino acids. The CDR3 DNA is TGCGCCAGCAGCTTGACCGGGACAGGGAATGAAAAACTGTTTTTT. Translation gives CASSLTGTGNEKLFF.

This clonotype is judged medium-sized (0.01 to 0.1%). The V gene is TRBV11-2, the J gene TRBJ1-2; 7 bases match TRBD1. The CDR3 has 13 amino acids. Germline V lookup: CDR1 SGHAT, CDR2 FQNNGV. V lost 4 bases to trimming and J lost 8 bases; unmatched junction nucleotides: 7. In DNA form, the CDR3 reads TGTGCCAGCAGCTGGAGGGGGCGAGGAGGCTACACCTTC. This gives the protein CASSWRGRGGYTF.

This clonotype was counted a few times. The chain has TRBV7-8 and TRBJ2-5; 8 bases line up with TRBD2. The germline V gene has CDR1 SGHVS and CDR2 FQNEAQ. V lost 7 bases and J lost 5; bases outside the gene matches: 12. This CDR3 is 15 amino acids long. The CDR3 DNA follows: TGTGCCAGCACTACAGGACGGGGGGGCTTGGAGACCCAGTACTTC. It codes for CASTTGRGGLETQYF.

This clonotype was picked up a small number of times. The rearrangement links TRBV20-1 to TRBJ2-3, with no clear D. The V end lost 3 bases, the J end lost 3 bases, and 10 bases lay between the germline ends. Per the germline V gene, CDR1 is DFQATT and CDR2 is SNEGSKA (reference sequence). The CDR3 is 13 residues long. DNA of the CDR3: TGCAGTGCTAGGTGGGCAGAAACAGATACGCAGTATTTT. It specifies CSARWAETDTQYF.

The rearrangement joins TRBV20-1 to TRBJ1-1, with unresolved D. The CDR3 loop spans 12 amino acids. Trimming took off 6 bases at V and 4 bases at J, with 12 bases between the two ends. Germline assignment: CDR1 DFQATT and CDR2 SNEGSKA (reference sequence). The CDR3: CSAMRRGTEAFF. DNA of the CDR3: TGCAGTGCAATGCGCCGGGGCACTGAAGCTTTCTTT.

As for this clonotype: The junction and the germline gene differ at one end; a read error may be behind it. The chain combines TRBV20-1 with TRBJ2-7; D may correspond to TRBD1 or TRBD2 (5 bases each). Germline-derived CDR1 and CDR2 are DFQATT and SNEGSKA (reference sequence). CDR3 length: 17 amino acids. CDR3 in amino acids: CSARDLNLGELVYGQYF. In DNA, the CDR3 is TGCAGTGCTAGAGATCTAAATTTGGGGGAGTTGGTGTACGGGCAGTACTTC.

This clonotype was observed a few times. The chain joins TRBV18 to TRBJ1-6; a weak D match, TRBD1 (5 bases). The V gene's germline CDR1 is KGHSH and CDR2 LQKENI. V was trimmed by 3 bases and J by 4 bases, leaving 13 bases between them. CDR3 length equals 16 residues. CDR3 sequence: CASSPDLGGYNSPLHF. The CDR3 bases are TGTGCCAGCTCACCGGACCTGGGGGGATATAATTCACCCCTCCACTTT.

V and J are TRBV7-2 and TRBJ2-1; D might be TRBD1 (6 bases). V gave up 5 bases and J gave up 2 bases, with 10 bases separating them. This CDR3 contains 14 residues. The germline V gene has CDR1 SGHTA and CDR2 FQGNSA. The CDR3 bases are TGTGCCAGCAGCGTTCGGACAGCCTACAATGAGCAGTTCTTC. It specifies CASSVRTAYNEQFF.

The chain couples TRBV28 to TRBJ2-7, with a tentative D call TRBD1 (5 bases). This CDR3 has 14 amino acids. Trimming shortened V by 1 base and J by 3 bases, and 10 bases separated the two germline ends. The germline V gene encodes CDR1 MDHEN and CDR2 SYDVKM. In DNA form, the CDR3 reads TGTGCCAGCAGTTTATTAGGACACCTCTACGAGCAGTACTTC. Its protein product is CASSLLGHLYEQYF.

This clonotype has a handful of counts. The J gene is TRBJ2-7, the V gene TRBV7-3; the match to TRBD1 covers 8 bases. The ends lost 5 bases at V and 6 bases at J; junction bases unmatched: 12. Germline-derived CDR1 and CDR2 are SGHTA and FQGTGA. CDR3 length: 15 residues. The CDR3 is CASSPAMGQAIEQYF. In DNA, the CDR3 is TGTGCCAGCAGCCCTGCGATGGGACAGGCCATCGAGCAGTACTTC.

Regarding this clonotype: A much larger clone differs by one base, so this may be a read error. The chain couples TRBV27 to TRBJ1-1; D remains ambiguous. Trimming left V 8 bases short and J 4 bases short, with 11 bases between. This CDR3 spans 12 amino acids. CDR1 and CDR2 from the germline V gene are MNHEY and SMNVEV (reference sequence). This chain's CDR3 is CASGRGSTEAFF. The CDR3 DNA sequence: TGTGCCAGCGGGAGAGGGAGCACTGAAGCTTTCTTT.

This clonotype was seen a few times. This sequence joins TRBV18 and TRBJ1-1; possible D gene TRBD1, 5 bases. The CDR3 loop spans 15 amino acids. Germline V lookup: CDR1 KGHSH, CDR2 LQKENI. Trimming pared 4 bases from V and 4 bases from J, leaving 16 bases between. CDR3 sequence (DNA): TGTGCCAGCTCACAACAACAGGAGGGCTTCACTGAAGCTTTCTTT. Its translation is CASSQQQEGFTEAFF.

The rearrangement joins TRBV5-1 to TRBJ2-2; tentatively, D is TRBD2 (5 bases). The CDR3 spans 13 residues. Between the trimmed V and J ends, which lost 3 bases and 7 bases, there was a span of 10 bases. The germline CDR1 and CDR2 sequences are SGHRS and YFSETQ. The CDR3 DNA reads as TGCGCCAGCAGCTCCGAGGGTCACGGGGAGCTGTTTTTT. The encoded protein is CASSSEGHGELFF.

This clonotype has only a few counts. This chain links TRBV29-1 with TRBJ1-1; possibly TRBD1 for D (5 bases). Germline CDR1 reads SQVTM; CDR2 reads ANQGSEA. V lost 3 bases and J lost 0, with 11 bases in between. The CDR3 runs 14 residues. CDR3 bases: TGCAGCGTTGAGCAGGGACTCATGAACACTGAAGCTTTCTTT. Protein product: CSVEQGLMNTEAFF.

This clonotype is deemed large. The chain employs TRBV30 and TRBJ2-7, with TRBD1 matching over 11 bases. The CDR3 has 12 amino acids. The junction had 0 bases not matched to a gene; V was cut back by 5 bases and J by 3 bases. Germline V gene data show CDR1 as GTSNPN and CDR2 as SVGIG (reference sequence). CDR3 nucleotides: TGTGCCTGGGGGACAGGGGGCTACGAGCAGTACTTC. Its protein is CAWGTGGYEQYF.

V and J are TRBV5-4 and TRBJ2-5, with 7 bases aligning to TRBD1. J was trimmed by 2 bases and V by 5 bases; bases with no gene match: 9. The CDR3 totals 15 residues. Germline CDR1 and CDR2: SGHNT and YYREEE (reference sequence). CDR3 DNA: TGTGCCAGCAGGACACAACTGGGACAGCAAGAGACCCAGTACTTC. It encodes CASRTQLGQQETQYF.

This clonotype was detected only a few times. The genes are TRBV15 and TRBJ1-1, with TRBD1 matching 8 bases. The CDR3 runs 12 residues. Germline trimming cut 5 bases from V and 8 bases from J; bases unmatched to any gene: 4. CDR1 and CDR2 from the germline V gene are LNHNV and YYDKDF (reference sequence). In DNA form, the CDR3 reads TGTGCCACCAGCCCCGGACAGGGCGAAGCTTTCTTT. Translating it yields CATSPGQGEAFF.

This clonotype is judged medium-sized (0.01 to 0.1%). The rearrangement links TRBV12-3 or TRBV12-4 to TRBJ1-2, with a tentative D call TRBD1 (5 bases). This CDR3 has 14 amino acids. The V and J ends lost 3 bases and 4 bases respectively, with 12 bases between them. The CDR3 sequence: CASSFRESGYGYTF. Here the CDR3 DNA reads TGTGCCAGCAGTTTCAGGGAGAGCGGCTATGGCTACACCTTC.

This clonotype was observed a handful of times. V gene TRBV20-1 combines with J gene TRBJ2-5; TRBD2 is a possible D gene (6 bases). Per germline, CDR1 DFQATT and CDR2 SNEGSKA (reference sequence). The CDR3 spans 12 residues. With 6 bases removed from V and 3 bases from J, the gap between germline ends came to 11 bases. The CDR3 region has the DNA TGCAGTGCCCAATGGGGGGAAGAGACCCAGTACTTC. Translation: CSAQWGEETQYF.

The V gene is TRBV29-1, the J gene TRBJ2-5; D might be TRBD1 (6 bases). The V and J ends lost 7 bases and 5 bases respectively, with 14 bases between them. This CDR3 is 12 amino acids long. Germline CDR1 SQVTM, CDR2 ANQGSEA. CDR3 in amino acids: CSAARGLETQYF. The CDR3 DNA is TGCAGCGCCGCGAGGGGGTTGGAGACCCAGTACTTC.

Sample share makes this clonotype medium-sized. The chain couples TRBV25-1 to TRBJ2-5; maybe TRBD2 (6 bases). CDR1 is MGHDK, CDR2 SYGVNS, per germline. This CDR3 has 11 residues. The CDR3: CASGEEETQYF. CDR3 in DNA: TGTGCGTCTGGGGAGGAAGAGACCCAGTACTTC.

A few counts support this clonotype. The V call is TRBV5-5, the J call TRBJ2-1; possibly TRBD2 for D (6 bases). Germline V gene sequence: CDR1 SGHKS, CDR2 YYEKEE (reference sequence). The CDR3 covers 20 residues. The V end was cut by 0 bases, the J end by 0 bases, with 22 bases between. The CDR3 here is CASSLAEGTFATSSYNEQFF. The DNA of the CDR3 is TGTGCCAGCAGCTTGGCAGAGGGGACTTTCGCAACCAGCTCCTACAATGAGCAGTTCTTC.

This clonotype is medium-sized by share. The J gene is TRBJ1-1, the V gene TRBV20-1; D gene unclear. Trimming removed 1 base from V and 6 bases from J, with 12 bases in between. CDR3 length: 13 amino acids. Germline V gene sequence: CDR1 DFQATT, CDR2 SNEGSKA (reference sequence). CDR3 DNA: TGCAGTGCTAGAGGACCGGGCCGACCTGAAGCTTTCTTT. Its protein is CSARGPGRPEAFF.

This chain's CDR3 is CASSPGLAGVITDTQYF. The CDR3 nucleotides are TGTGCCAGCTCACCAGGACTAGCGGGAGTCATAACAGATACGCAGTATTTT. This chain connects TRBV18 to TRBJ2-3; 13 bases fit TRBD2. This CDR3 has 17 amino acids. The trim removed 2 bases at V and 3 bases at J, leaving 5 bases unmatched. The V gene's germline CDR1 is KGHSH and CDR2 LQKENI.

This clonotype counts as medium-sized. The chain couples TRBV14 to TRBJ1-2, with 7 bases aligning to TRBD1. After removal of 0 bases from V and 6 bases from J, the junction contained 4 bases not matched to a gene. The CDR3 totals 14 residues. The germline CDR1 and CDR2 sequences are SGHDN and FVKESK. DNA of the CDR3: TGTGCCAGCAGCCAAGATAGAGGGGGCCATGGCTACACCTTC. Residues: CASSQDRGGHGYTF.

The table lists this clonotype with a few counts. The chain carries TRBV5-1 and TRBJ1-5; no firm D call. The CDR3 length is 14 residues. Germline CDR1 SGHRS, CDR2 YFSETQ. V lost 2 bases, J lost 2 bases, and 8 bases lay in between. This CDR3 reads CASSFDGRNQPQHF. The DNA for the CDR3 is TGCGCCAGCAGCTTCGACGGGCGCAATCAGCCCCAGCATTTT.

In its sample, this clonotype ranks as medium-sized. The chain uses TRBV20-1 and TRBJ1-1; unclear D gene. The CDR3 has 12 amino acids. The V gene lost 0 bases and the J gene lost 6 bases, with 8 bases spanning the gap. CDR1 DFQATT and CDR2 SNEGSKA come from the germline V gene (reference sequence). This CDR3 is CSARDLPPEAFF. The CDR3 coding sequence is TGCAGTGCTAGAGATCTCCCCCCTGAAGCTTTCTTT.